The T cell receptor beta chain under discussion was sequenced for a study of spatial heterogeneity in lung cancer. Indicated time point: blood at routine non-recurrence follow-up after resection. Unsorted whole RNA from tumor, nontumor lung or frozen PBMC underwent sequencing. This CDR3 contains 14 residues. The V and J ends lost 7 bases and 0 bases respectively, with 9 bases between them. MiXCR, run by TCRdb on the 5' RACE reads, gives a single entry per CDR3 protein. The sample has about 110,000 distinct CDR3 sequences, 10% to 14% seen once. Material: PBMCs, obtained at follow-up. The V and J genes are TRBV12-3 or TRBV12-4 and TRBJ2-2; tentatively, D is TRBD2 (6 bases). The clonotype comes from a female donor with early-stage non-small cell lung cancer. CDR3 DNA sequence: TGTGCCAGCATTTCGGGAGCGAACACCGGGGAGCTGTTTTTT. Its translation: CASISGANTGELFF.